A single sample is the source of the 8 T cell receptor beta chains below, sequenced in a study of blood T cell repertoires in COVID-19. TCRdb's table, derived via immunoSEQ multiplex PCR, lists solely in-frame clones and lacks some. Of roughly 8,200 clones in the sample, about 88% were seen once. The sequenced material came from peripheral blood. These receptors were collected from a human donor with active COVID-19. The donor label of this sample is uncertain.

The chain has TRBV7-8 and TRBJ2-6; D is undetermined. This CDR3 spans 16 amino acids. V lost 1 base and J lost 0, with 7 bases in between. CDR1 and CDR2 (germline): SGHVS, FQNEAQ. The CDR3 reads CASSLERASGANVLTF. CDR3 DNA: TGTGCCAGCAGCTTAGAGCGAGCCTCTGGGGCCAACGTCCTGACTTTC.

The chain combines TRBV7-6 with TRBJ2-5; the match to TRBD1 covers 10 bases. This CDR3 has 15 residues. CDR1 is SGHVS, CDR2 FNYEAQ, per germline. With V trimmed by 4 bases and J by 4 bases, 6 bases remained unmatched. Written as DNA, the CDR3 is TGTGCCAGCAGCTGGACAGGGGGTGCCGGAGAGACCCAGTACTTC. Amino acid sequence: CASSWTGGAGETQYF.

V is TRBV7-2 and J is TRBJ1-1, with D perhaps TRBD1 (6 bases). V was pared by 6 bases and J by 3 bases, with 17 bases between. The CDR3 runs to 15 residues. CDR1 is SGHTA and CDR2 is FQGNSA in the germline V gene. CDR3 coding DNA: TGTGCCAGCAGTCCCCTGGTGGCAGGGGACACTGAAGCTTTCTTT. Translation gives CASSPLVAGDTEAFF.

The CDR3 DNA reads TGCGCCAGCAGCGGAGGGCTAACTGGAAACACCATATATTTT. Residues: CASSGGLTGNTIYF. V gene TRBV5-1 combines with J gene TRBJ1-3, with D unclear. The CDR3 is 14 amino acids. V lost 4 bases, J lost 2 bases, and 10 bases lay in between. Germline CDR1 and CDR2: SGHRS and YFSETQ.

In this sample, this clone turned up once. J is TRBJ1-1 and V is TRBV6-5; 8 bases align to TRBD1. V was pared by 6 bases and J by 2 bases, with 5 bases of the junction left unmatched. Germline V gives CDR1 MNHEY, CDR2 SVGAGI. The CDR3 loop spans 14 amino acids. For the CDR3, the DNA is TGTGCCAGCAGGGCGGGACAGGTAAACACTGAAGCTTTCTTT. Protein product: CASRAGQVNTEAFF.

The chain uses TRBV12-3 or TRBV12-4 and TRBJ2-1; TRBD2 matches at 7 bases. V shed 8 bases and J 4 bases; nucleotides not matched to a gene: 2. This CDR3 contains 12 residues. CDR3 amino acids: CASGGGYNEQFF. For the CDR3, the DNA is TGTGCCAGCGGGGGGGGATACAATGAGCAGTTCTTC.

The chain combines TRBV13 with TRBJ2-1; 7 nucleotides match TRBD1. The CDR3 extends over 13 amino acids. Germline trimming cut 3 bases from V and 5 bases from J; bases unmatched to any gene: 1. Per the germline V gene, CDR1 is PRHDT and CDR2 is FYEKMQ (reference sequence). The CDR3 loop is CASSFTGDNEQFF. CDR3 coding DNA: TGTGCCAGCAGCTTCACAGGGGACAATGAGCAGTTCTTC.

This chain links TRBV6-5 with TRBJ2-5; 10 positions match TRBD2. Germline V gene data show CDR1 as MNHEY and CDR2 as SVGAGI. This CDR3 spans 15 amino acids. J gave up 1 base and V 5 bases, and 4 bases lay outside the gene matches. The CDR3 region is CASSKGLATQETQYF. DNA of the CDR3: TGTGCCAGCAGTAAGGGACTAGCGACCCAAGAGACCCAGTACTTC.